Each of the 30 T cell receptor beta chains below was sequenced from the same sample in a study of regulatory T cells in long-lasting Graves disease. With iRepertoire HTBI primers and Arm-PCR of CDR3 regions, TCR beta libraries were built. TCRdb re-called the multiplex PCR reads through MiXCR, storing one row per CDR3 protein. The repertoire holds 350,000 to 450,000 distinct CDR3 sequences, with about a sixth as singletons. Time point reported: newly diagnosed GD, antithyroid drugs for less than 3 months. Extracted RNA from PBMCs served as the source of the TCR library. Another study also made use of these data, one on T cells in Graves' hyperthyroidism and ophthalmopathy.

Sequencing was performed on peripheral blood mononuclear cells (PBMCs), taken at new diagnosis, from a patient treated with antithyroid drugs. These receptors originate from a man in his forties with Graves disease.

This clonotype was recorded many times. CDR3 sequence: CASSRTSGQPQHF. CDR3 sequence (DNA): TGTGCCAGCAGTAGGACATCTGGTCAGCCCCAGCATTTT. The chain combines TRBV2 with TRBJ1-5; D perhaps matches TRBD1 (5 bases). Per germline, CDR1 SNHLY and CDR2 FYNNEI. The CDR3 covers 13 residues. V was cut by 5 bases and J by 6 bases, with 11 bases left in between. Together with reference TRBV2 and TRBJ1-5, the CDR3 gives the full variable domain: EPEVTQTPSHQVTQMGQEVILRCVPISNHLYFYWYRQILGQKVEFLVSFYNNEISEKSEIFDDQFSVERPDGSNFTLKIRSTKLEDSAMYFCASSRTSGQPQHFGDGTRLSIL.

This clonotype was seen more than once but under ten times. The CDR3 loop reads CASSEEGWGAFSDTQYF. CDR3 sequence (DNA): TGTGCCAGCAGTGAAGAGGGCTGGGGGGCCTTCTCCGATACGCAGTATTTT. This chain links TRBV25-1 with TRBJ2-3; tentatively, D is TRBD1 or TRBD2 (6 bases each). The CDR3 extends over 17 amino acids. Germline-derived CDR1 and CDR2 are MGHDK and SYGVNS. V dropped 2 bases and J dropped 6 bases, with 21 bases sitting between them. The variable domain in full, with the rest retrieved from reference TRBV25-1 and TRBJ2-3, is EADIYQTPRYLVIGTGKKITLECSQTMGHDKMYWYQQDPGMELHLIHYSYGVNSTEKGDLSSESTVSRIRTEHFPLTLESARPSHTSQYLCASSEEGWGAFSDTQYFGPGTRLTVL.

The table lists this clonotype with many counts. The gene calls are TRBV24-1 and TRBJ2-3, with D unresolved. The germline V gene has CDR1 KGHDR and CDR2 SFDVKD. Between the trimmed V and J ends, which lost 1 base and 1 base, there was a span of 11 bases. CDR3 length: 16 residues. Here the CDR3 reads CATSDLNFGGTDTQYF. CDR3 DNA sequence: TGTGCCACCAGTGATTTAAATTTTGGGGGCACAGATACGCAGTATTTT.

This clonotype appeared once. This chain connects TRBV7-9 to TRBJ2-5; TRBD1 matches at 10 bases. The CDR3 sequence is 16 residues long. Germline V gene lookup returns CDR1 SEHNR and CDR2 FQNEAQ (reference sequence). Trimming cost V 4 bases and J 5 bases; bases outside gene matches: 10. The CDR3 loop is CASSYSGQGVTETQYF. The CDR3 nucleotides are TGTGCCAGCAGCTACTCCGGACAGGGGGTAACGGAGACCCAGTACTTC.

The chain uses TRBV5-8 and TRBJ2-3; either TRBD1 or TRBD2 may fit D (5 bases each). CDR1 is SGHTS, CDR2 YDEGEE, per germline. The CDR3 has 16 residues. Trimming pared 4 bases from V and 4 bases from J, leaving 19 bases between. DNA for the CDR3: TGTGCCAGCAGCCCGTGGGGGTCTTGGGAAGCAGATACGCAGTATTTT. Translated: CASSPWGSWEADTQYF.

This clonotype was found many times. The rearrangement uses TRBV24-1 and TRBJ2-3; D is possibly TRBD2 (7 bases). The CDR3 runs 16 residues. CDR1 is KGHDR, CDR2 SFDVKD, per germline. The V end was cut by 3 bases, the J end by 2 bases, with 14 bases between. In nucleotides, the CDR3 is TGTGCCACCAGTGATCGGGAGGACAGAACCACAGATACGCAGTATTTT. Its protein product is CATSDREDRTTDTQYF.

This clonotype was recorded many times. The chain carries TRBV11-2 and TRBJ1-2, with 7 bases fitting TRBD1. Germline-derived CDR1 and CDR2 are SGHAT and FQNNGV. J was trimmed by 4 bases and V by 5 bases; bases with no gene match: 10. The CDR3 totals 15 residues. The CDR3 spells CASSPRTGTLYGYTF. The CDR3 DNA sequence: TGTGCCAGCAGCCCACGGACAGGTACCCTCTATGGCTACACCTTC.

This clonotype was observed at least ten times. The rearrangement joins TRBV5-1 to TRBJ2-1, with D perhaps matching TRBD1 (7 bases). The CDR3 loop spans 13 amino acids. The germline V gene has CDR1 SGHRS and CDR2 YFSETQ. The V end lost 1 base, the J end lost 8 bases, and 10 bases lay between the germline ends. The DNA of the CDR3 is TGCGCCAGCAGCTTGCAGGGGGGCGATGAGCAGTTCTTC. Its protein is CASSLQGGDEQFF.

This clonotype was recorded at least ten times. CDR3 in DNA: TGTGCCAGCAGCTTAATTGGGGGCACTGAAGCTTTCTTT. Its translation is CASSLIGGTEAFF. The rearrangement links TRBV7-3 to TRBJ1-1; TRBD1 is a possible D gene (5 bases). The germline CDR1 and CDR2 sequences are SGHTA and FQGTGA. V lost 1 base to trimming and J lost 4 bases, with 7 bases between them. The CDR3 loop spans 13 amino acids.

This clonotype was observed many times. This CDR3 is CASSQGPQETQYF. DNA for the CDR3: TGTGCCAGCAGCCAGGGACCCCAAGAGACCCAGTACTTC. The chain has TRBV4-2 and TRBJ2-5; TRBD1 or TRBD2 may be the D gene (5 bases each). The V gene's germline CDR1 is LGHNA and CDR2 YNFKEQ. With 3 bases removed from V and 1 base from J, the gap between germline ends came to 6 bases. The CDR3 is 13 amino acids.

CDR3 bases: TGCGCCAGCACCGTTAGCGGGGGGCTGCGCACAGATACGCAGTATTTT. Translation: CASTVSGGLRTDTQYF. The gene calls are TRBV5-1 and TRBJ2-3; 10 bases are a match to TRBD2. Per the germline V gene, CDR1 is SGHRS and CDR2 is YFSETQ. The CDR3 has 16 residues. The trim removed 6 bases at V and 1 base at J, leaving 8 bases unmatched.

The genes are TRBV6-1 and TRBJ1-1, with 9 bases matching TRBD1. The CDR3 contains 13 residues. Germline V gene sequence: CDR1 MNHNS, CDR2 SASEGT. The V segment lost 11 bases and the J segment 5 bases; nucleotides outside the gene matches: 9. CDR3 bases: TGTGCCGTCCGGGACAGGGCAGTTACTGAAGCTTTCTTT. Translation: CAVRDRAVTEAFF.

This clonotype was seen only a few times. The rearrangement links TRBV7-6 to TRBJ2-2; D possibly uses TRBD1 or TRBD2 (5 bases each). Trimming shortened V by 0 bases and J by 4 bases, and 15 bases separated the two germline ends. This CDR3 spans 17 amino acids. Germline CDR1 is SGHVS and CDR2 is FNYEAQ. CDR3 protein: CASSLAATRRGTGELFF. The CDR3 DNA follows: TGTGCCAGCAGCTTAGCGGCCACTAGAAGGGGCACCGGGGAGCTGTTTTTT.

This clonotype was observed many times. J is TRBJ1-1 and V is TRBV18; a possible D gene is TRBD1 (6 bases). V lost 3 bases and J lost 1, with 9 bases in between. The germline V gene has CDR1 KGHSH and CDR2 LQKENI. CDR3 length: 14 residues. The CDR3 nucleotides are TGTGCCAGCTCACCTGGGACACAGAACACTGAAGCTTTCTTT. Translated: CASSPGTQNTEAFF.

The chain recombines TRBV5-1 with TRBJ2-5; TRBD1 might be the D (6 bases). The germline gives CDR1 SGHRS, CDR2 YFSETQ. CDR3 length: 13 residues. V was clipped by 3 bases and J by 5 bases, with 11 bases between them. CDR3 coding DNA: TGCGCCAGCAGCTATCCAGGGGAGGAGACCCAGTACTTC. Amino acid sequence: CASSYPGEETQYF.

Concerning this clonotype: A far larger clone is only one base removed, so a read error is likely. The rearrangement uses TRBV7-2 and TRBJ2-1, with TRBD2 as a possible D gene (6 bases). In germline, CDR1 is SGHTA, CDR2 FQGNSA. With 8 bases removed from V and 10 bases from J, the gap between germline ends came to 24 bases. The CDR3 totals 15 residues. CDR3 nucleotide sequence: TGTGCCAGCGGCCCGCTGACGGGACTCGCCCGGGAGCAGTTCTTC. It translates to CASGPLTGLAREQFF.

This clonotype was picked up a small number of times. The chain joins TRBV7-2 to TRBJ1-3, with D maybe TRBD1 (6 bases). Germline CDR1 and CDR2: SGHTA and FQGNSA. V lost 5 bases and J 8 bases, leaving 16 bases between the germline ends. The CDR3 is made up of 14 amino acids. CDR3 DNA sequence: TGTGCCAGCAGCCCGGATTGGGGGGCGGACACCATATATTTT. It codes for CASSPDWGADTIYF.

The V call is TRBV19, the J call TRBJ1-4; D is undetermined. Germline V gene data show CDR1 as LNHDA and CDR2 as SQIVND (reference sequence). The germline V and J ends were trimmed by 5 bases and 8 bases, with 18 bases remaining between them. This CDR3 comprises 15 residues. The CDR3 DNA follows: TGTGCCAGTAGTCCTAGCCGGGTTCGTGGCGAAAAACTGTTTTTT. Its protein product is CASSPSRVRGEKLFF.

The chain links TRBV5-1 to TRBJ1-1; TRBD1 matches at 11 bases. Germline CDR1 and CDR2: SGHRS and YFSETQ. This CDR3 is built from 21 residues. After removal of 0 bases from V and 1 base from J, the junction contained 17 bases not matched to a gene. CDR3 residues: CASSLGALRTGGKERNTEAFF. The DNA of the CDR3 is TGCGCCAGCAGCTTGGGGGCGTTGCGGACAGGGGGCAAGGAGAGGAACACTGAAGCTTTCTTT.

This clonotype was recorded a few times. The chain uses TRBV19 and TRBJ2-5, with 8 bases fitting TRBD1. The ends lost 4 bases at V and 4 bases at J; junction bases unmatched: 11. This CDR3 is 16 amino acids long. The germline V gene has CDR1 LNHDA and CDR2 SQIVND (reference sequence). The CDR3 DNA sequence: TGTGCCAGTAGTACCATTTCAGGGGGCGCGGGAGAGACCCAGTACTTC. It translates to CASSTISGGAGETQYF.

This clonotype was seen ten or more times. The V gene is TRBV29-1, the J gene TRBJ2-3; D is unclear. The CDR3 extends over 12 amino acids. The V end lost 4 bases, the J end lost 2 bases, and 7 bases lay between the germline ends. Germline CDR1 is SQVTM and CDR2 is ANQGSEA. For the CDR3, the DNA is TGCAGCGTTGGGGTGACCACAGATACGCAGTATTTT. Translating gives CSVGVTTDTQYF.

This rearrangement joins TRBV7-9 to TRBJ1-6; TRBD1 might be the D (6 bases). Deletions cut 5 bases from V and 6 bases from J, with 11 bases between. Germline V gene sequence: CDR1 SEHNR, CDR2 FQNEAQ (reference sequence). The CDR3 loop spans 14 amino acids. CDR3 protein: CASSVGTFNSPLHF. CDR3 DNA sequence: TGTGCCAGCAGCGTCGGGACATTTAATTCACCCCTCCACTTT.

In its sample, this clonotype was seen a few times. CDR3 in DNA: TGTGCCATCAGTGAGACGACTAGCGGGTTCGGCAATGAGCAGTTCTTC. Translating it yields CAISETTSGFGNEQFF. The V and J genes are TRBV10-3 and TRBJ2-1; 10 bases agree with TRBD2. Germline assignment: CDR1 ENHRY and CDR2 SYGVKD. The CDR3 is 16 amino acids. The V segment lost 2 bases and the J segment 6 bases; nucleotides outside the gene matches: 7.

As regards this clonotype: This probably arose from a read error, given a far larger clone one base away. V is TRBV2 and J is TRBJ2-1; D not certain. The germline V and J ends were trimmed by 6 bases and 13 bases, with 19 bases remaining between them. This CDR3 comprises 13 residues. Germline-derived CDR1 and CDR2 are SNHLY and FYNNEI. CDR3 DNA sequence: TGTGCCAGCAGCCGAGATACCAAAGAGACCCAGTTCTTC. Encoded protein: CASSRDTKETQFF.

This clonotype was seen many times. The chain couples TRBV20-1 to TRBJ2-7; D gene unclear. CDR3 length: 15 amino acids. V lost 2 bases to trimming and J lost 6 bases, with 20 bases between them. Germline CDR1 DFQATT, CDR2 SNEGSKA (reference sequence). Here the CDR3 reads CSARMGYRRSGEQYF. The DNA of the CDR3 is TGCAGTGCTAGAATGGGGTACCGCCGCTCGGGCGAGCAGTACTTC.

The rearrangement joins TRBV29-1 to TRBJ1-2; 10 bases line up with TRBD1. V shed 6 bases and J 6 bases; nucleotides not matched to a gene: 10. The CDR3 consists of 14 residues. Germline lookup yields CDR1 SQVTM and CDR2 ANQGSEA. CDR3 DNA sequence: TGCAGCGTGGCCGGACAGGGGGAGTGGGATGGCTACACCTTC. Its translation is CSVAGQGEWDGYTF.

The chain couples TRBV11-2 to TRBJ2-3; no firm D call. CDR1 is SGHAT, CDR2 FQNNGV, per germline. V lost 0 bases and J 0 bases, leaving 7 bases between the germline ends. The CDR3 length is 15 residues. The CDR3 nucleotides read TGTGCCAGCAGCTTAGATGTGGAGAGCACAGATACGCAGTATTTT. This gives the protein CASSLDVESTDTQYF. The full variable domain, completed using reference TRBV11-2 and TRBJ2-3, is EAGVAQSPRYKIIEKRQSVAFWCNPISGHATLYWYQQILGQGPKLLIQFQNNGVVDDSQLPKDRFSAERLKGVDSTLKIQPAKLEDSAVYLCASSLDVESTDTQYFGPGTRLTVL.

The chain employs TRBV7-2 and TRBJ1-3; perhaps TRBD1 as D (6 bases). The CDR3 length is 16 residues. The germline V gene encodes CDR1 SGHTA and CDR2 FQGNSA. Trimming cost V 3 bases and J 0 bases, with 12 bases left between them. This CDR3 reads CASSFGWGRSGNTIYF. In nucleotides, the CDR3 is TGTGCCAGCAGCTTCGGCTGGGGGCGCTCTGGAAACACCATATATTTT.

V gene TRBV4-3 combines with J gene TRBJ1-5, with a possible D match to TRBD1 (5 bases). This CDR3 contains 14 residues. Trimming cost V 0 bases and J 8 bases, with 11 bases left between them. Germline V lookup: CDR1 LGHNA, CDR2 YSLEER. DNA for the CDR3: TGCGCCAGCAGCCAAGATTGGGGGATGAAGCCCCAGCATTTT. This sequence encodes CASSQDWGMKPQHF.

The chain combines TRBV25-1 with TRBJ1-1; possibly TRBD1 for D (5 bases). This CDR3 spans 16 amino acids. From germline, CDR1 is MGHDK and CDR2 SYGVNS. Trimming removed 3 bases from V and 2 bases from J, with 16 bases in between. The CDR3 nucleotides are TGTGCCAGCAGTGATTCTGGCAGGGCGCCTAACACTGAAGCTTTCTTT. Encoded protein: CASSDSGRAPNTEAFF.